This T cell receptor (beta chain) was sequenced in a study of blood T cell repertoires in COVID-19. Study summary: Whether acute or convalescent, the COVID-19 samples came from the United States, Italy and Spain. PBMCs, B-cell-depleted T cells, or T cells provided the cDNA or gDNA that made up the material.

Authors' analysis steps: Amplification from reference gene primers served as the basis for estimated nucleated cell counts. This table comes from immunoSEQ multiplex PCR, and its TCRdb copy is limited to in-frame clones, with some not included. V, J and clone size derive from that table, while D and trimming were established from the DNA sequence. The sample lists approximately 340,000 clones, over 70% seen once, with just under 3% in the top ten. Germline values: CDR1 SGHTA, CDR2 FQGNSA. V dropped 1 base and J dropped 11; count of bases not matched to a gene: 8. This CDR3 contains 14 residues. The sequence was collected from a man aged 30 to 39 with active or convalescent COVID-19. What was sequenced was peripheral blood. J is TRBJ1-1 and V is TRBV7-2; 9 bases map to TRBD1. The CDR3: CASSLGPGTGYAFF. CDR3 nucleotides: TGTGCCAGCAGCTTAGGTCCAGGGACAGGGTACGCTTTCTTT.